These 5 T cell receptor beta chains were all obtained from the same sample, sequenced in a study of T cell changes during pregnancy in multiple sclerosis. The assay was immunoSEQ multiplex PCR, and TCRdb's table has in-frame clones only and misses some. The table records 75,000 to 100,000 clones, almost 95% of them present only once. This sample comprised peripheral blood, obtained after pregnancy. These receptors were taken from a female donor with multiple sclerosis, enrolled in a pregnancy study.

This clone was picked up one time. The chain joins TRBV27 to TRBJ1-5, with TRBD1 as a possible D gene (6 bases). Germline V CDR1 and CDR2: MNHEY, SMNVEV (reference sequence). V was trimmed by 5 bases and J by 0 bases, leaving 20 bases between them. The CDR3 has 18 residues. For the CDR3, the DNA is TGTGCCAGCAGTGTTGGGACACTGACGGCCCATAGCAATCAGCCCCAGCATTTT. This sequence encodes CASSVGTLTAHSNQPQHF.

This chain links TRBV6-1 with TRBJ1-1; D gene uncertain. The CDR3 is made up of 12 amino acids. Between the trimmed V and J ends, which lost 8 bases and 0 bases, there was a span of 7 bases. Germline V gene lookup returns CDR1 MNHNS and CDR2 SASEGT. The CDR3 here is CASGPMNTEAFF. In DNA form, the CDR3 reads TGTGCCAGCGGCCCCATGAACACTGAAGCTTTCTTT.

Points on this clone: Relative to the germline gene, one junction end is altered; a read error may explain this. The chain is built from TRBV7-9 and TRBJ2-7, with TRBD1 identical over 7 bases. Germline CDR1 and CDR2: SEHNR and FQNEAQ (reference sequence). The CDR3 loop spans 13 amino acids. The CDR3 protein is CASSLGFSGQANF. Here the CDR3 DNA reads TGTGCCAGCAGCTTAGGGTTCTCAGGACAGGCTAACTTC. The variable domain in full, with the rest retrieved from reference TRBV7-9 and TRBJ2-7, is DTGVSQNPRHKITKRGQNVTFRCDPISEHNRLYWYRQTLGQGPEFLTYFQNEAQLEKSRLLSDRFSAERPKGSFSTLEIQRTEQGDSAMYLCASSLGFSGQANFGPGTRLTVT.

V is TRBV2 and J is TRBJ2-3, with D possibly matching TRBD1 (6 bases). CDR1 and CDR2 (germline): SNHLY, FYNNEI. CDR3 size: 15 residues. V dropped 6 bases and J dropped 3 bases, with 16 bases sitting between them. For the CDR3, the DNA is TGTGCCAGCAGAGTAGGGACAACCCCAACAGATACGCAGTATTTT. Translated, it gives CASRVGTTPTDTQYF.

V gene TRBV29-1 combines with J gene TRBJ2-5; 7 bases align to TRBD2. In germline, CDR1 is SQVTM, CDR2 ANQGSEA. With V trimmed by 7 bases and J by 4 bases, 6 bases remained unmatched. The CDR3 consists of 12 residues. The CDR3 DNA follows: TGCAGCGGAACTAGCGCCTCAGAGACCCAGTACTTC. Encoded protein: CSGTSASETQYF.